The 10 T cell receptor beta chains in this list originate from one sample, sequenced in a study of cytomegalovirus exposure and HLA in healthy donors. The PCR had 60 Vbeta and 13 Jbeta primers. Clones were sequenced by immunoSEQ multiplex PCR, and TCRdb holds only the in-frame ones, with some missing. The data show roughly 110,000 clones, approximately 70% seen once. The sample was PBMCs. All receptors come from a boy aged 5-17 years in good health and CMV-seronegative.

V usage is TRBV4-1 and J usage is TRBJ2-1; 10 bases fit TRBD2. Germline V CDR1 and CDR2: MGHRA, YSYEKL. The CDR3 length is 20 residues. The V gene end was trimmed by 3 bases and the J gene end by 6 bases; junction bases not matched to a gene: 20. This chain's CDR3 is CASSQYFSPLLAGVRNEQFF. The CDR3 DNA sequence: TGCGCCAGCAGCCAGTACTTTAGTCCCCTTCTAGCGGGAGTTCGCAATGAGCAGTTCTTC.

This chain uses TRBV28 with TRBJ1-5; 7 bases are shared with TRBD1. With 6 bases clipped from V and 2 bases from J, the junction kept 13 bases outside the gene matches. This CDR3 spans 17 amino acids. Looked up from germline, CDR1 is MDHEN and CDR2 is SYDVKM. The CDR3 region is CASRDRFNPLGNQPQHF. The CDR3 DNA sequence: TGTGCCAGCAGGGACAGGTTTAACCCCCTCGGCAATCAGCCCCAGCATTTT. Drawing the rest from reference TRBV28 and TRBJ1-5, the complete variable domain is DVKVTQSSRYLVKRTGEKVFLECVQDMDHENMFWYRQDPGLGLRLIYFSYDVKMKEKGDIPEGYSVSREKKERFSLILESASTNQTSMYLCASRDRFNPLGNQPQHFGDGTRLSIL.

This sequence joins TRBV9 and TRBJ2-7, with a tentative D call TRBD1 (5 bases). The ends were cut back, 5 bases at V and 0 bases at J, with 15 bases in the middle. Germline lookup yields CDR1 SGDLS and CDR2 YYNGEE. The CDR3 has 15 residues. CDR3 sequence reads: CASSRQSALSYEQYF. The CDR3 bases are TGTGCCAGCAGTAGACAGTCCGCCCTCTCCTACGAGCAGTACTTC.

The CDR3 is CAWSVLDRSPGYF. The CDR3 bases are TGTGCCTGGAGTGTATTAGACAGGAGCCCCGGGTACTTC. The rearrangement uses TRBV30 and TRBJ2-4, with D possibly TRBD1 on 6 matching bases. This CDR3 spans 13 amino acids. The V end lost 0 bases, the J end lost 15 bases, and 18 bases lay between the germline ends. Germline V lookup: CDR1 GTSNPN, CDR2 SVGIG (reference sequence).

The V and J genes are TRBV19 and TRBJ2-7; 7 bases are a match to TRBD1. The CDR3 consists of 14 residues. Germline V lookup: CDR1 LNHDA, CDR2 SQIVND (reference sequence). V shed 5 bases and J 1 base; nucleotides not matched to a gene: 5. The CDR3 nucleotides are TGTGCCAGTAGTCCCAGCAGGGGGTCCTACGAGCAGTACTTC. Its protein product is CASSPSRGSYEQYF.

V and J are TRBV25-1 and TRBJ2-3; D remains unclear. The CDR3 covers 14 residues. V lost 5 bases, J lost 2 bases, and 11 bases lay in between. Germline V gene data show CDR1 as MGHDK and CDR2 as SYGVNS. CDR3 sequence reads: CASSRRDVTDTQYF. The DNA of the CDR3 is TGTGCCAGCAGTCGGAGAGATGTCACAGATACGCAGTATTTT.

For the CDR3, the DNA is TGTGCCAGCAGTTTCCCCGGACAGACTAACTATGGCTACACCTTC. Translating it yields CASSFPGQTNYGYTF. This chain links TRBV28 with TRBJ1-2; weak D call: TRBD1 (6 bases). The CDR3 length is 15 residues. The V gene's germline CDR1 is MDHEN and CDR2 SYDVKM. The ends were cut back, 3 bases at V and 0 bases at J, with 11 bases in the middle.

The chain's CDR3 is CASSQVRSSEQYF. CDR3 DNA sequence: TGCGCCAGCAGCCAGGTGCGGTCGAGCGAGCAGTACTTC. V and J are TRBV4-3 and TRBJ2-7; D is ambiguous. The CDR3 is 13 residues long. Trimming shortened V by 3 bases and J by 6 bases, and 12 bases separated the two germline ends. CDR1 is LGHNA and CDR2 is YSLEER in the germline V gene.

The chain is built from TRBV9 and TRBJ2-1; 11 bases agree with TRBD2. The length of the CDR3 is 18 residues. Trimming at V came to 4 bases and at J to 0 bases, leaving 9 bases not matched to a gene. Per germline, CDR1 SGDLS and CDR2 YYNGEE. CDR3 DNA: TGTGCCAGCAGCACCTCCGGGACTAGCGGAGTCTCCTACAATGAGCAGTTCTTC. Its translation is CASSTSGTSGVSYNEQFF.

The rearrangement uses TRBV7-6 and TRBJ1-2; 10 bases are a match to TRBD1. The CDR3 is made up of 14 amino acids. Germline assignment: CDR1 SGHVS and CDR2 FNYEAQ. The trim removed 4 bases at V and 5 bases at J, leaving 4 bases unmatched. The CDR3 DNA reads TGTGCCAGCAGCTCTGGACAGGGGGGGTATGGCTACACCTTC. Translated: CASSSGQGGYGYTF.